What follows is one TCR beta chain and its context. This entry belongs to a study of blood T cell repertoires in COVID-19. Background on the study: The United States, Italy and Spain supplied acute and convalescent COVID-19 samples. PBMCs, B-cell-depleted T cells, or T cells were the source of the cDNA or gDNA that made up the material.

The data were produced by immunoSEQ multiplex PCR, yet TCRdb's version contains in-frame clones alone and is incomplete. The top ten hold 2.1% of the sample, which has about 190,000 clones, about 85% seen once. This CDR3 contains 15 residues. The germline CDR1 and CDR2 sequences are MNHEY and SVGEGT. Unmatched junction bases numbered 9, after V lost 4 bases and J lost 5 bases. Sequenced input: peripheral blood. The TCR was taken from a man between 65 and 79 years old with active or convalescent COVID-19. V gene TRBV6-2 or TRBV6-3 combines with J gene TRBJ2-3; 7 positions match TRBD2. The CDR3, as DNA: TGTGCCAGCAGTTCGCCGGGACTAAGCCGAGATACGCAGTATTTT. Translated, it gives CASSSPGLSRDTQYF.